The sequence of this TCR beta chain was determined in a study of memory CD4+ T cells and cytomegalovirus serostatus. TCRdb's copy holds only in-frame clones and misses some; the assay was immunoSEQ multiplex PCR. The repertoire includes approximately 60,000 clones, over 65% of them detected once, and around 2.7% sits in the top ten. The V gene's germline CDR1 is SEHNR and CDR2 FQNEAQ (reference sequence). This CDR3 is 15 amino acids long. V lost 5 bases and J lost 7; bases outside the gene matches: 4. The sort gate was single viable CD3+CD4+CD8-CD45RO+ cells for memory CD4+ T cells. About this clone: In the same sample, other DNA sequences code for this CDR3.

The source material was memory CD4+ T cells from blood. The clonotype comes from an adult in good health and CMV-seropositive. This chain joins TRBV7-9 and TRBJ2-1, with 14 bases lining up with TRBD2. The CDR3 here is CASSLGLAGVNEQFF. The CDR3 DNA sequence: TGTGCCAGCAGCCTGGGACTAGCGGGAGTAAATGAGCAGTTCTTC.